This T cell receptor (beta chain) was recovered during a study of siplizumab effects on memory and regulatory T cells. Around 100,000 TCR templates per sample were assayed. Profiling relied on immunoSEQ multiplex PCR, and the TCRdb table lists in-frame clones only, not all of them. This repertoire shows some 100,000 clones, 75% to 95% found once; its top ten account for 0.14% to 0.15%. Notes on the study in general: Relative to controls at roughly 27%, mappable alloreactive CD4+ clones exhibited a mean Treg-derived proportion of approximately 70% with siplizumab. Major contributors to the alloresponse seemed to be naive T cells, which also appeared more diverse than memory cells. Many proliferating CD4+ or CD8+ clones remained unclassified. Roughly 75-96% of them could not be assigned either a naive or a memory phenotype.

This CDR3 contains 13 residues. V lost 8 bases, J lost 3 bases, and 4 bases stayed unmatched. Germline CDR1 reads SGHTA; CDR2 reads FQGTGA. A remark on this clone: The antigen is undetermined.

This sequence was found in a human donor in good health. V is TRBV7-3 and J is TRBJ1-1, with 9 bases that match TRBD1. Material: CD4+ T cells sorted from blood. CDR3 sequence (DNA): TGTGCCAGCCAGAGGGACAGGGACACTGAAGCTTTCTTT. It codes for CASQRDRDTEAFF.